Listed here are 22 T cell receptor beta chains from one sample, sequenced in a study of beta chain features in type 1 diabetes. These receptors' antigens are unknown. The sequenced template was cDNA made from the entire isolated RNA. The repertoire was sequenced with immunoSEQ multiplex PCR; TCRdb's copy has only in-frame clones and lacks some. This table holds about 650,000 clones, roughly 12% found once. Findings and limits, study-wide: Among all four CD4+ subsets, Type 1 diabetes patients had TCRB CDR3s that were moderately but significantly shorter.

Material: naive CD4+ T cells from blood. The receptors derive from a man aged 25 to 40 with type 1 diabetes.

The CDR3 DNA follows: TGTGCCAGCAGTCCCCGTAGGGGGGAGCTGTTTTTT. It encodes CASSPRRGELFF. This sequence joins TRBV6-1 and TRBJ2-2; no definite D call. Per germline, CDR1 MNHNS and CDR2 SASEGT. The CDR3 consists of 12 residues. V was cut by 5 bases and J by 8 bases, with 9 bases left in between.

In its sample, this clone was seen a few times. V is TRBV6-6 and J is TRBJ1-1; D ambiguous. Germline loops: CDR1 MNHNY, CDR2 SVGAGI (reference sequence). This CDR3 spans 15 amino acids. The V end lost 5 bases, the J end lost 1 base, and 14 bases lay between the germline ends. The chain's CDR3 is CASSDNSAGNTEAFF. CDR3 DNA: TGTGCCAGCAGTGATAATTCGGCAGGGAACACTGAAGCTTTCTTT.

This chain connects TRBV5-6 to TRBJ2-7; 9 nucleotides agree with TRBD2. Germline V gene data show CDR1 as SGHDT and CDR2 as YYEEEE. The CDR3 is 15 residues long. V lost 2 bases, J lost 1 base, and 4 bases stayed unmatched. CDR3 DNA: TGTGCCAGCAGCTTAGCGGGGGGTTCGTCCTACGAGCAGTACTTC. It yields the protein CASSLAGGSSYEQYF.

V and J are TRBV7-2 and TRBJ2-5, with 10 positions matching TRBD2. CDR3 length equals 17 residues. Germline V gene sequence: CDR1 SGHTA, CDR2 FQGNSA. V was clipped by 2 bases and J by 9 bases; unmatched bases: 15. CDR3 nucleotides: TGTGCCAGCAGCTTAACCGGGACTAGCGAGGGACCTCGGGCCCAGTACTTC. This gives the protein CASSLTGTSEGPRAQYF.

The chain recombines TRBV6-5 with TRBJ1-3; weak D call: TRBD1 (6 bases). V was pared by 2 bases and J by 2 bases, with 10 bases between. CDR3 length: 15 amino acids. Germline loops: CDR1 MNHEY, CDR2 SVGAGI. CDR3 DNA sequence: TGTGCCAGCAGTTACGCCCGACAGGCTGGAAACACCATATATTTT. It encodes CASSYARQAGNTIYF.

As for this clone: Germline is not matched at one junction end, which may reflect a read error. V gene TRBV30 combines with J gene TRBJ1-6; D is uncertain. CDR1 GTSNPN and CDR2 SVGIG come from the germline V gene (reference sequence). The CDR3 has 11 amino acids. This chain's CDR3 is CAWSVFEGLGF. The CDR3 region has the DNA TGTGCCTGGAGTGTATTCGAAGGACTCGGGTTT. The full variable domain, with the rest looked up from reference TRBV30 and TRBJ1-6, is SQTIHQWPATLVQPVGSPLSLECTVEGTSNPNLYWYRQAAGRGLQLLFYSVGIGQISSEVPQNLSASRPQDRQFILSSKKLLLSDSGFYLCAWSVFEGLGFGNGTRLTVT.

This chain connects TRBV18 to TRBJ2-3, with D maybe TRBD2 (7 bases). V was pared by 1 base and J by 2 bases, with 16 bases between. The CDR3 contains 17 residues. Germline lookup yields CDR1 KGHSH and CDR2 LQKENI. The chain's CDR3 is CASSPRGGPMATDTQYF. The CDR3 bases are TGTGCCAGCTCACCACGGGGGGGGCCGATGGCCACAGATACGCAGTATTTT.

The gene calls are TRBV5-1 and TRBJ1-5, with D unclear. The germline V gene has CDR1 SGHRS and CDR2 YFSETQ. V lost 1 base, J lost 3 bases, and 8 bases lay in between. The CDR3 is made up of 14 amino acids. Here the CDR3 reads CASSLNGLNQPQHF. DNA of the CDR3: TGCGCCAGCAGCTTGAATGGGCTCAATCAGCCCCAGCATTTT.

This clone occurred a few times. The chain couples TRBV9 to TRBJ1-2; D gene uncertain. Germline assignment: CDR1 SGDLS and CDR2 YYNGEE. The V and J ends lost 3 bases and 4 bases respectively, with 10 bases between them. This CDR3 comprises 13 residues. This chain's CDR3 is CASSDRPTYGYTF. The CDR3 region has the DNA TGTGCCAGCAGCGACAGACCGACCTATGGCTACACCTTC.

CDR3 bases: TGCGCCAGCAGCGTCTACAGGGGCTACGAGCAGTACTTC. Protein: CASSVYRGYEQYF. The chain links TRBV5-1 to TRBJ2-7, with 7 bases fitting TRBD1. The CDR3 loop spans 13 amino acids. Unmatched junction bases numbered 4, after V lost 4 bases and J lost 3 bases. Germline V gene lookup returns CDR1 SGHRS and CDR2 YFSETQ.

The rearrangement uses TRBV5-4 and TRBJ1-1, with D perhaps TRBD1 (5 bases). CDR1 and CDR2 (germline): SGHNT, YYREEE (reference sequence). V was pared by 4 bases and J by 4 bases, with 20 bases between. The CDR3 length is 16 residues. For the CDR3, the DNA is TGTGCCAGCAGCCACACCATCTGGACAACCACCACTGAAGCTTTCTTT. Amino acids: CASSHTIWTTTTEAFF. The full variable domain, completed using reference TRBV5-4 and TRBJ1-1, is ETGVTQSPTHLIKTRGQQVTLRCSSQSGHNTVSWYQQALGQGPQFIFQYYREEENGRGNFPPRFSGLQFPNYSSELNVNALELDDSALYLCASSHTIWTTTTEAFFGQGTRLTVV.

This clone was observed a few times. The chain employs TRBV10-3 and TRBJ1-2, with 10 positions matching TRBD1. The CDR3 consists of 14 residues. From germline, CDR1 is ENHRY and CDR2 SYGVKD. V was pared by 9 bases and J by 4 bases, with 8 bases of the junction left unmatched. The CDR3 nucleotides are TGTGCCATAAACGACAGGGGGCCACTCTATGGCTACACCTTC. Translating gives CAINDRGPLYGYTF.

The chain joins TRBV9 to TRBJ1-2, with unresolved D. Deletions cut 3 bases from V and 8 bases from J, with 14 bases between. Germline CDR1 is SGDLS and CDR2 is YYNGEE. The CDR3 loop spans 13 amino acids. The CDR3 DNA sequence: TGTGCCAGCAGCGAGGCCCCTGGTTACGGCTACACCTTC. It encodes CASSEAPGYGYTF.

Only a few counts were recorded for this clone. This chain uses TRBV11-2 with TRBJ2-1; D is undetermined. The germline CDR1 and CDR2 sequences are SGHAT and FQNNGV. The CDR3 runs 12 residues. V lost 1 base and J 12 bases, leaving 10 bases between the germline ends. CDR3 bases: TGTGCCAGCAGCTTAGTCCCGCCAGGGCAGTTCTTC. Its translation: CASSLVPPGQFF.

The rearrangement links TRBV7-9 to TRBJ2-1; TRBD1 or TRBD2 may be the D gene (6 bases each). V gave up 6 bases and J gave up 0 bases, with 12 bases separating them. Germline V gene data show CDR1 as SEHNR and CDR2 as FQNEAQ (reference sequence). The CDR3 is 15 amino acids. The CDR3 DNA sequence: TGTGCCAGCAGGGGGGGCCAGAACTCCTACAATGAGCAGTTCTTC. Translation: CASRGGQNSYNEQFF.

The chain carries TRBV29-1 and TRBJ1-2; D unclear. The germline V gene encodes CDR1 SQVTM and CDR2 ANQGSEA. V was clipped by 7 bases and J by 7 bases, with 22 bases between them. This CDR3 is built from 14 residues. CDR3 amino acids: CSARRPGVDGGYTF. The CDR3 region has the DNA TGCAGCGCCCGGAGGCCCGGGGTGGACGGTGGCTACACCTTC.

In its sample, this clone was seen a few times. The chain couples TRBV14 to TRBJ1-4; TRBD1 is a possible D gene (6 bases). This CDR3 spans 14 amino acids. Trimming took 0 bases from V and 6 from J, leaving 8 bases between them. Germline CDR1 SGHDN, CDR2 FVKESK. The DNA for the CDR3 is TGTGCCAGCAGCCAAGACAGGGGTTATGAAAAACTGTTTTTT. This gives the protein CASSQDRGYEKLFF.

This clone was found a few times. The V and J genes are TRBV5-1 and TRBJ2-3; a possible D gene is TRBD2 (7 bases). Germline lookup yields CDR1 SGHRS and CDR2 YFSETQ. The CDR3 loop spans 15 amino acids. Trimming shortened V by 1 base and J by 2 bases, and 11 bases separated the two germline ends. In nucleotides, the CDR3 is TGCGCCAGCAGCTTGAGGGGGGGCCCCACAGATACGCAGTATTTT. Translating gives CASSLRGGPTDTQYF.

This sequence joins TRBV30 and TRBJ2-3; maybe TRBD1 (5 bases). The CDR3 has 16 amino acids. The V end was cut by 2 bases, the J end by 2 bases, with 17 bases between. Germline CDR1 reads GTSNPN; CDR2 reads SVGIG (reference sequence). CDR3 protein: CAWSLLRQSFTDTQYF. CDR3 nucleotide sequence: TGTGCCTGGAGTCTACTCCGACAGAGTTTCACAGATACGCAGTATTTT.

This clone was seen a handful of times. The chain carries TRBV25-1 and TRBJ1-6; D remains ambiguous. The germline V and J ends were trimmed by 6 bases and 5 bases, with 14 bases remaining between them. The CDR3 extends over 15 amino acids. The V gene's germline CDR1 is MGHDK and CDR2 SYGVNS. The CDR3, as DNA: TGTGCCAGCAGAGAGGGAGAGTGGAATAATTCACCCCTCCACTTT. As protein: CASREGEWNNSPLHF.

The chain joins TRBV7-2 to TRBJ2-3; D uncertain. Germline lookup yields CDR1 SGHTA and CDR2 FQGNSA. V was clipped by 5 bases and J by 1 base, with 13 bases between them. This CDR3 comprises 15 residues. The CDR3 reads CASSPQSGRTDTQYF. In DNA form, the CDR3 reads TGTGCCAGCAGCCCCCAGTCGGGCCGCACAGATACGCAGTATTTT.

Of note for this clone: Other DNA sequences within the sample encode an identical CDR3. The chain is built from TRBV29-1 and TRBJ2-2; D might be TRBD1 (6 bases). The CDR3 is 14 residues long. V was pared by 7 bases and J by 0 bases, with 12 bases between. Germline CDR1 reads SQVTM; CDR2 reads ANQGSEA. Written as DNA, the CDR3 is TGCAGCGCTTCGGACAGACCGAACACCGGGGAGCTGTTTTTT. As protein: CSASDRPNTGELFF.